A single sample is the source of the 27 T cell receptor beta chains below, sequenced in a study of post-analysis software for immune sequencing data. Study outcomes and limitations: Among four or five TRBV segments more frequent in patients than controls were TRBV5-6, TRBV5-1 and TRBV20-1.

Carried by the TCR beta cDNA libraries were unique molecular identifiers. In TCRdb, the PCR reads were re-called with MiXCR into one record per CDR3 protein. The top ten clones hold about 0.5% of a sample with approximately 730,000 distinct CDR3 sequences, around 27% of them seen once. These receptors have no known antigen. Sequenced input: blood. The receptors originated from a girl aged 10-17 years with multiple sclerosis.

The CDR3 loop reads CASSGLAGASVNEQFF. For the CDR3, the DNA is TGTGCCAGCAGTGGACTAGCGGGGGCCTCGGTCAATGAGCAGTTCTTC. The V and J genes are TRBV2 and TRBJ2-1, with TRBD2 matching over 12 bases. The CDR3 loop spans 16 amino acids. V was clipped by 4 bases and J by 6 bases; unmatched bases: 7. Germline loops: CDR1 SNHLY, CDR2 FYNNEI.

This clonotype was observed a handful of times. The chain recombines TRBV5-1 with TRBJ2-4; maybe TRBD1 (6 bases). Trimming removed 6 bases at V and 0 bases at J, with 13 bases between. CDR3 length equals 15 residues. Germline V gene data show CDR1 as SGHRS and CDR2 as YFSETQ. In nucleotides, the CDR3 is TGCGCCAGCAATTCAGGGGCCGTAGCCAAAAACATTCAGTACTTC. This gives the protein CASNSGAVAKNIQYF.

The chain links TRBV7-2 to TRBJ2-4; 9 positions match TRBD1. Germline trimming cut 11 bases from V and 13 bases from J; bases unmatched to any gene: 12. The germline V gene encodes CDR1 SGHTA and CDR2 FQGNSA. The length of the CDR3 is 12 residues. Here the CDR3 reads CAGAGQGSGQYF. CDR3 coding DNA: TGTGCCGGTGCGGGACAGGGTTCGGGCCAGTACTTC.

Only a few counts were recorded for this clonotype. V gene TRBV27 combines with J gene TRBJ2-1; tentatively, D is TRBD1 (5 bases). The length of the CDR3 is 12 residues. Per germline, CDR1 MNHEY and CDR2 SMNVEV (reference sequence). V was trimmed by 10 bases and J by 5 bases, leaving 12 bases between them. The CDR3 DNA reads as TGTGCCATCCTTGACAGAAACAATGAGCAGTTCTTC. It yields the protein CAILDRNNEQFF.

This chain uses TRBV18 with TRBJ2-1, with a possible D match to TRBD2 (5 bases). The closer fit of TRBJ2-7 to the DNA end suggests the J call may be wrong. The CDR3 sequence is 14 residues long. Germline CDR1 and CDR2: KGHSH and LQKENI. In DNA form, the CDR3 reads TGTGCCAGCTACGGGCCGGACTCCTACTACGAGCAGTACTTC. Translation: CASYGPDSYYEQYF.

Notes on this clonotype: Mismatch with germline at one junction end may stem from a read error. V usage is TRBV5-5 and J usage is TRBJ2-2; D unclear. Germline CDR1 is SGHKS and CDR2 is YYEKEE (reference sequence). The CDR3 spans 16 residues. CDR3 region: CAGSPVGSSNTGELFF. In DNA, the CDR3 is TGTGCCGGCAGCCCCGTCGGGTCTTCGAACACCGGGGAGCTGTTTTTT.

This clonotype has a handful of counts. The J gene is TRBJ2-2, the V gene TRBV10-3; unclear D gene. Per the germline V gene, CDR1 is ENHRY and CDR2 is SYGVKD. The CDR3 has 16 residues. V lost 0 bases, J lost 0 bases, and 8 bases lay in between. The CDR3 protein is CAISESRPANTGELFF. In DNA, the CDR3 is TGTGCCATCAGTGAGTCGAGACCCGCGAACACCGGGGAGCTGTTTTTT.

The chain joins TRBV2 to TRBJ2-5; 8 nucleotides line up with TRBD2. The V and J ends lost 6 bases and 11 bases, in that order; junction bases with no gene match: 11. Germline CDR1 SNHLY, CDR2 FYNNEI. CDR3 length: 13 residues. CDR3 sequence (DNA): TGTGCCAGCAGGGCCCTAGCGGGCAATGAGCAGTACTTC. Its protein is CASRALAGNEQYF.

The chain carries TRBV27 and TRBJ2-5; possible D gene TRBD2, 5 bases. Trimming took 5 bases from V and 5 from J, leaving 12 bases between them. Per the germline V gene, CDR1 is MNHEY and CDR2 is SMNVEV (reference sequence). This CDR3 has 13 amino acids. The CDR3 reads CASSTTSWETQYF. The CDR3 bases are TGTGCCAGCAGTACCACTAGTTGGGAGACCCAGTACTTC.

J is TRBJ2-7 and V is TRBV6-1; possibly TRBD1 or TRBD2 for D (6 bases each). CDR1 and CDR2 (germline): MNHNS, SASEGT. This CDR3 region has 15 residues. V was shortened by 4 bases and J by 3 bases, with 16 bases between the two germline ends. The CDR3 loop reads CASSGGQGGLYEQYF. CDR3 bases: TGTGCCAGCAGTGGGGGCCAAGGGGGGCTCTACGAGCAGTACTTC.

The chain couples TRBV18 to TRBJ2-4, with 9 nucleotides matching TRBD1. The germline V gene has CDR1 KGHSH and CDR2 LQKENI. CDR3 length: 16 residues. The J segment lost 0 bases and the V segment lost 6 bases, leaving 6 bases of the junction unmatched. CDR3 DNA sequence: TGTGCCAGCTCCTACGGACAGGGGCTAGCCAAAAACATTCAGTACTTC. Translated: CASSYGQGLAKNIQYF.

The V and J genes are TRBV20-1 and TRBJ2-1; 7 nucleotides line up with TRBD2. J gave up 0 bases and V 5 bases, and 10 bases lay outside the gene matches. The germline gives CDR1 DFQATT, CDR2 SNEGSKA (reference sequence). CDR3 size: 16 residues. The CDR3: CSALSLGGSSYNEQFF. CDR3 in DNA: TGCAGTGCTTTAAGTTTGGGCGGGAGCTCCTACAATGAGCAGTTCTTC.

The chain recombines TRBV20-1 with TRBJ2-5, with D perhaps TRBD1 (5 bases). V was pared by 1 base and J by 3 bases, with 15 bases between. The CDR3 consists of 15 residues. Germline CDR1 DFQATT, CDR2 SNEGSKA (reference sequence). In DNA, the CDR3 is TGCAGTGCTAGAGGAGCACCAGGGATAGAAGAGACCCAGTACTTC. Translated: CSARGAPGIEETQYF.

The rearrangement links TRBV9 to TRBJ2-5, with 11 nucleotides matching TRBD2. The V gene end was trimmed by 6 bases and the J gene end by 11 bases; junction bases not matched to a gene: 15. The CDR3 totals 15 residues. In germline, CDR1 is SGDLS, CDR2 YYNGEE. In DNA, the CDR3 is TGTGCCAGCACCCCCGGGGTTAGCGGGAGGGAAGAGCAGTACTTC. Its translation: CASTPGVSGREEQYF.

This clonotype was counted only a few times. CDR3 DNA sequence: TGTGCCAGCAGCCCGATAGGAGGGACAGGGGTTTATGAGCAGTTCTTC. Its translation: CASSPIGGTGVYEQFF. This sequence joins TRBV28 and TRBJ2-1; the match to TRBD1 covers 10 bases. The J segment lost 8 bases and the V segment lost 6 bases, leaving 13 bases of the junction unmatched. Germline V CDR1 and CDR2: MDHEN, SYDVKM. CDR3 length equals 16 residues.

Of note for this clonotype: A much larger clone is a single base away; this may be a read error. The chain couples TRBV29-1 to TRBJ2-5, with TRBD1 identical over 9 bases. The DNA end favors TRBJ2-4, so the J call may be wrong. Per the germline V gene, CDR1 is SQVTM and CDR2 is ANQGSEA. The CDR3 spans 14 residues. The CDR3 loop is CSVDGQGNGSIQYF. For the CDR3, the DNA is TGCAGCGTAGACGGACAGGGGAACGGGAGCATTCAGTACTTC.

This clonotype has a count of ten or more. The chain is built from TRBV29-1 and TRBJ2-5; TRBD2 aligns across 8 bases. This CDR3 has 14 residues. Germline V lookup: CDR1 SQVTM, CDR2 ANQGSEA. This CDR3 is CRLGTAGGVETQYF. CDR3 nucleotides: TGCAGACTGGGGACTGCGGGGGGAGTGGAGACCCAGTACTTC.

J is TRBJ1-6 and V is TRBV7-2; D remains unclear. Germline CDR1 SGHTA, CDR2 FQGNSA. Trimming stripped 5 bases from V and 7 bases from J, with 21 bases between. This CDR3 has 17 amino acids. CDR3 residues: CASSLRPGLSENSPLHF. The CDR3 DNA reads TGTGCCAGCAGCCTCAGGCCTGGGTTGAGTGAGAATTCACCCCTCCACTTT.

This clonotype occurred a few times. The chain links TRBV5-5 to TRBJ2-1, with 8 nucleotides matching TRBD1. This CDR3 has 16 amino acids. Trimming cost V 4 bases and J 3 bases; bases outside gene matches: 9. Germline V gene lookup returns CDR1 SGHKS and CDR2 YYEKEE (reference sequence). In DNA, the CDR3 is TGTGCCAGCAGCATGGAGGACAGGGCCTACTACAATGAGCAGTTCTTC. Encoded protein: CASSMEDRAYYNEQFF.

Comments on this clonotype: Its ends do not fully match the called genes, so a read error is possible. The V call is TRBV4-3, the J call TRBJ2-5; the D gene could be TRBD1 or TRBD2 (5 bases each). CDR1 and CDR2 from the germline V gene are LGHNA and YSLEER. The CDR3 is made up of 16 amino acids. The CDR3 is CASNQETGTDRETQYF. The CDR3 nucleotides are TGCGCCAGCAACCAAGAGACCGGGACGGATCGTGAGACCCAGTACTTC.

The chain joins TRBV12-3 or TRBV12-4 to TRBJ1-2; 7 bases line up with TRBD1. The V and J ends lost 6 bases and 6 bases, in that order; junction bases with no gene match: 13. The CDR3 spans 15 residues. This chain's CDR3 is CASSRPGQLMDGYTF. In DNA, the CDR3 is TGTGCCAGCAGCCGACCGGGACAGTTGATGGATGGCTACACCTTC.

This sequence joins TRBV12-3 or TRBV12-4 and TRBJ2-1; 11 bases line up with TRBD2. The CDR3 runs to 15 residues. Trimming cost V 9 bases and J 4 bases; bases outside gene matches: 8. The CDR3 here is CASNPSGGLYNEQFF. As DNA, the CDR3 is TGTGCCAGTAACCCTAGCGGGGGGCTTTACAATGAGCAGTTCTTC.

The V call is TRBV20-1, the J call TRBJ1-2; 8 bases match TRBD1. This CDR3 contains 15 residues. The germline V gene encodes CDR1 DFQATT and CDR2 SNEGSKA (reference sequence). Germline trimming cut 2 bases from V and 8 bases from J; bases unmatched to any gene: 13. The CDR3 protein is CSARSLGQAGGGYTF. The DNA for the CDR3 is TGCAGTGCTAGATCTCTGGGGCAGGCAGGGGGCGGCTACACCTTC.

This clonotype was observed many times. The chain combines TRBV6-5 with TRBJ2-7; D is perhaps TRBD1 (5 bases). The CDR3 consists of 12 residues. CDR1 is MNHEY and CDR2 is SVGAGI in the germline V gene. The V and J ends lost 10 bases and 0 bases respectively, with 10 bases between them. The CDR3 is CATRVDSYEQYF. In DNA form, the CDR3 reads TGTGCCACCAGGGTAGACTCCTACGAGCAGTACTTC.

This CDR3 is CAISESGGQETQYF. The CDR3 region has the DNA TGTGCCATCAGTGAGTCGGGAGGCCAAGAGACCCAGTACTTC. This rearrangement joins TRBV10-3 to TRBJ2-5, with a weak D call TRBD2 (6 bases). The CDR3 covers 14 residues. V was cut by 0 bases and J by 1 base, with 6 bases left in between. Germline CDR1 and CDR2: ENHRY and SYGVKD.

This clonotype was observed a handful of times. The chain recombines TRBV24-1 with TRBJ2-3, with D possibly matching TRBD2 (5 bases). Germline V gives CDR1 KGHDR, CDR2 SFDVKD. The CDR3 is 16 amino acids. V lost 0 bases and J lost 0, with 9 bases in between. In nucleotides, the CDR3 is TGTGCCACCAGTGATTTGTCCAGGAGGAGCACAGATACGCAGTATTTT. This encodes CATSDLSRRSTDTQYF.

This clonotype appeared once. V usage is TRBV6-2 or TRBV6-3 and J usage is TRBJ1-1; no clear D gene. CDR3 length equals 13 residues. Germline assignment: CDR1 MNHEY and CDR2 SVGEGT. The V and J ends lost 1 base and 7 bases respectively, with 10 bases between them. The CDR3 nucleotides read TGTGCCAGCAGTTACTTGGGGAGCCGTGAAGCTTTCTTT. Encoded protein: CASSYLGSREAFF.